This entry lists 27 T cell receptor beta chains sequenced from one sample in a study of T cell responses to AZD1222 COVID-19 vaccine. Assay used: immunoSEQ multiplex PCR; TCRdb lists only in-frame clones, some missing. Of roughly 140,000 clones listed, roughly nine tenths are singletons. The sequencing used peripheral blood, collected after recovery from COVID-19. Source of these receptors: an adult who had recovered from COVID-19.

The chain carries TRBV4-3 and TRBJ1-1; possible D gene TRBD1, 5 bases. Trimming stripped 4 bases from V and 4 bases from J, with 16 bases between. The CDR3 extends over 15 amino acids. Germline values: CDR1 LGHNA, CDR2 YSLEER. The CDR3 loop is CASSLDRGAATEAFF. CDR3 nucleotides: TGCGCCAGCAGCCTAGATCGAGGGGCCGCCACTGAAGCTTTCTTT.

V usage is TRBV29-1 and J usage is TRBJ2-5; possibly TRBD1 for D (5 bases). V was pared by 7 bases and J by 4 bases, with 10 bases between. The CDR3 extends over 11 amino acids. Germline CDR1 reads SQVTM; CDR2 reads ANQGSEA. CDR3 residues: CSAWGRETQYF. As DNA, the CDR3 is TGCAGCGCCTGGGGCCGAGAGACCCAGTACTTC. The whole variable domain, remainder taken from reference TRBV29-1 and TRBJ2-5, is SAVISQKPSRDICQRGTSLTIQCQVDSQVTMMFWYRQQPGQSLTLIATANQGSEATYESGFVIDKFPISRPNLTFSTLTVSNMSPEDSSIYLCSAWGRETQYFGPGTRLLVL.

The chain uses TRBV15 and TRBJ1-1; no definite D call. Per the germline V gene, CDR1 is LNHNV and CDR2 is YYDKDF (reference sequence). The CDR3 sequence is 13 residues long. Trimming pared 4 bases from V and 1 base from J, leaving 7 bases between. The CDR3 bases are TGTGCCACCAGCATTCTCAAGAACACTGAAGCTTTCTTT. Translated: CATSILKNTEAFF. Supplemented by reference TRBV15 and TRBJ1-1, the full variable domain reads DAMVIQNPRYQVTQFGKPVTLSCSQTLNHNVMYWYQQKSSQAPKLLFHYYDKDFNNEADTPDNFQSRRPNTSFCFLDIRSPGLGDTAMYLCATSILKNTEAFFGQGTRLTVV.

This chain joins TRBV27 and TRBJ1-5, with D possibly TRBD1 on 6 matching bases. The ends were cut back, 5 bases at V and 6 bases at J, with 17 bases in the middle. The germline V gene has CDR1 MNHEY and CDR2 SMNVEV (reference sequence). The CDR3 contains 15 residues. This CDR3 reads CASSRGGASTQPQHF. The CDR3 nucleotides read TGTGCCAGCAGTCGGGGGGGCGCGTCAACTCAGCCCCAGCATTTT.

This chain joins TRBV14 and TRBJ1-1; D remains ambiguous. CDR3 size: 13 residues. Germline V CDR1 and CDR2: SGHDN, FVKESK. V lost 5 bases to trimming and J lost 4 bases, with 11 bases between them. The CDR3 region has the DNA TGTGCCAGCAGCTATAGAAAAAGCACTGAAGCTTTCTTT. Translated: CASSYRKSTEAFF.

V is TRBV9 and J is TRBJ1-5, with D tentatively TRBD1 (5 bases). This CDR3 has 15 residues. The germline gives CDR1 SGDLS, CDR2 YYNGEE. Deletions cut 0 bases from V and 8 bases from J, with 15 bases between. CDR3 region: CASSVGGRLWEPQHF. DNA for the CDR3: TGTGCCAGCAGCGTAGGGGGACGGCTTTGGGAGCCCCAGCATTTT.

This sequence joins TRBV7-8 and TRBJ2-1, with 8 bases lining up with TRBD2. Trimming took 3 bases from V and 3 from J; bases not matched to a gene: 7. Per the germline V gene, CDR1 is SGHVS and CDR2 is FQNEAQ. There are 16 residues in the CDR3. The CDR3 sequence: CASSFRRGGVYNEQFF. The CDR3 DNA follows: TGTGCCAGCAGCTTCCGACGGGGGGGCGTCTACAATGAGCAGTTCTTC.

V usage is TRBV20-1 and J usage is TRBJ2-3; D is uncertain. V was shortened by 6 bases and J by 5 bases, with 9 bases between the two germline ends. Germline V gene sequence: CDR1 DFQATT, CDR2 SNEGSKA (reference sequence). The CDR3 runs to 11 residues. The CDR3 nucleotides read TGCAGTGCCGAGAATTTAGATACGCAGTATTTT. It encodes CSAENLDTQYF.

The V and J genes are TRBV4-2 and TRBJ2-7; D is unresolved. V was shortened by 0 bases and J by 6 bases, with 12 bases between the two germline ends. The CDR3 is 14 amino acids. The germline V gene encodes CDR1 LGHNA and CDR2 YNFKEQ. The CDR3 DNA sequence: TGTGCCAGCAGCCAAGATACCCGTGCTGGCGAGCAGTACTTC. It is translated as CASSQDTRAGEQYF.

The rearrangement links TRBV11-2 to TRBJ1-2; the match to TRBD1 covers 11 bases. Looked up from germline, CDR1 is SGHAT and CDR2 is FQNNGV. The V and J ends lost 0 bases and 5 bases, in that order; junction bases with no gene match: 2. CDR3 length: 15 residues. The DNA of the CDR3 is TGTGCCAGCAGCTTAGACGGGACAGGGGGTTATGGCTACACCTTC. Its translation is CASSLDGTGGYGYTF.

This clone was recorded only once. The chain uses TRBV5-1 and TRBJ2-5; 11 bases agree with TRBD2. In germline, CDR1 is SGHRS, CDR2 YFSETQ. The CDR3 consists of 15 residues. The V segment lost 2 bases and the J segment 5 bases; nucleotides outside the gene matches: 5. The CDR3 loop reads CASSFVAGGPETQYF. CDR3 coding DNA: TGCGCCAGCAGCTTTGTAGCGGGGGGGCCCGAGACCCAGTACTTC.

The CDR3 DNA sequence: TGCGCCTACGAAGATGGGACGAACACCGGGGAGCTGTTTTTT. Protein sequence: CAYEDGTNTGELFF. This chain joins TRBV10-1 and TRBJ2-2; D remains ambiguous. The germline V gene encodes CDR1 WNHNN and CDR2 SYGVQD (reference sequence). Trimming stripped 11 bases from V and 0 bases from J, with 13 bases between. This CDR3 region has 14 residues.

Only a few counts were recorded for this clone. The chain uses TRBV11-1 and TRBJ2-4; unclear D gene. The germline CDR1 and CDR2 sequences are SGHAT and FQDESV (reference sequence). The CDR3 spans 15 residues. V lost 5 bases, J lost 0 bases, and 11 bases lay in between. The CDR3 is CASSPSVRAKNIQYF. CDR3 DNA: TGTGCCAGCAGCCCATCTGTCCGAGCCAAAAACATTCAGTACTTC. The complete variable domain, with remaining parts taken from reference TRBV11-1 and TRBJ2-4, reads EAEVAQSPRYKITEKSQAVAFWCDPISGHATLYWYRQILGQGPELLVQFQDESVVDDSQLPKDRFSAERLKGVDSTLKIQPAELGDSAMYLCASSPSVRAKNIQYFGAGTRLSVL.

V usage is TRBV7-3 and J usage is TRBJ2-7, with TRBD1 identical over 7 bases. With V trimmed by 5 bases and J by 6 bases, 10 bases remained unmatched. The length of the CDR3 is 14 residues. The germline V gene has CDR1 SGHTA and CDR2 FQGTGA. In nucleotides, the CDR3 is TGTGCCAGCAGCCCCGGACAGGTTCTCGGCGAGCAGTACTTC. Amino acids: CASSPGQVLGEQYF.

The chain uses TRBV5-1 and TRBJ2-1; 10 nucleotides align to TRBD2. Trimming cost V 4 bases and J 3 bases; bases outside gene matches: 13. The CDR3 length is 18 residues. CDR1 is SGHRS and CDR2 is YFSETQ in the germline V gene. DNA for the CDR3: TGCGCCAGCAGCATACCTAATCGGACTAGCGGAAGCTACAATGAGCAGTTCTTC. Translation gives CASSIPNRTSGSYNEQFF.

The rearrangement joins TRBV3-1 (or the pseudogene TRBV3-2) to TRBJ2-7, with 11 nucleotides matching TRBD2. The ends lost 4 bases at V and 2 bases at J; junction bases unmatched: 4. In germline, CDR1 is LGHDT, CDR2 YNNKEL (reference sequence). The CDR3 consists of 15 residues. For the CDR3, the DNA is TGTGCCAGCAGCCCTAGACTAGCGGGGCCCTACGAGCAGTACTTC. It yields the protein CASSPRLAGPYEQYF.

This chain connects TRBV10-1 to TRBJ2-3, with D hard to call. Germline V gene lookup returns CDR1 WNHNN and CDR2 SYGVQD (reference sequence). V lost 7 bases to trimming and J lost 7 bases, with 15 bases between them. This CDR3 is built from 13 residues. The CDR3 coding sequence is TGCGCCAGCAAAAAGGGTGGCGACCATACGCAGTATTTT. Protein sequence: CASKKGGDHTQYF.

J is TRBJ2-3 and V is TRBV9; 10 bases are shared with TRBD2. Germline values: CDR1 SGDLS, CDR2 YYNGEE. The CDR3 contains 14 residues. Trimming removed 2 bases from V and 6 bases from J; junction bases left unmatched: 3. The CDR3 here is CASSVSGGADTQYF. Written as DNA, the CDR3 is TGTGCCAGCAGCGTGAGCGGGGGGGCGGATACGCAGTATTTT.

The chain uses TRBV3-1 (or the pseudogene TRBV3-2) and TRBJ1-6; D is perhaps TRBD1 (6 bases). The CDR3 is 14 amino acids. Germline V gene data show CDR1 as LGHDT and CDR2 as YNNKEL (reference sequence). V shed 1 base and J shed 6 bases, with 7 bases lying between them. The CDR3 reads CASSQAGANSPLHF. The CDR3 DNA follows: TGTGCCAGCAGCCAAGCAGGGGCTAATTCACCCCTCCACTTT.

This chain uses TRBV2 with TRBJ1-4; 11 bases are shared with TRBD1. The CDR3 contains 14 residues. Germline CDR1 reads SNHLY; CDR2 reads FYNNEI. Unmatched junction bases numbered 2, after V lost 5 bases and J lost 6 bases. In DNA, the CDR3 is TGTGCCAGCAGTCTGGGACAGGGGGATGAAAAACTGTTTTTT. This encodes CASSLGQGDEKLFF. The full variable domain, completed using reference TRBV2 and TRBJ1-4, is EPEVTQTPSHQVTQMGQEVILRCVPISNHLYFYWYRQILGQKVEFLVSFYNNEISEKSEIFDDQFSVERPDGSNFTLKIRSTKLEDSAMYFCASSLGQGDEKLFFGSGTQLSVL.

The chain employs TRBV6-6 and TRBJ1-1; possible D gene TRBD1, 5 bases. The CDR3 runs 11 residues. Germline loops: CDR1 MNHNY, CDR2 SVGAGI (reference sequence). Trimming cost V 8 bases and J 4 bases, with 8 bases left between them. The CDR3 sequence is CASAGTTEAFF. In DNA form, the CDR3 reads TGTGCCAGCGCGGGGACCACTGAAGCTTTCTTT.

The CDR3, as DNA: TGTGCCAGCAGTTTCGGGGGCGCGAAGAACGAGCAGTACTTC. It yields the protein CASSFGGAKNEQYF. The V call is TRBV27, the J call TRBJ2-7, with D perhaps TRBD1 or TRBD2 (6 bases each). CDR3 length: 14 amino acids. Trimming took 3 bases from V and 5 from J, leaving 14 bases between them. In germline, CDR1 is MNHEY, CDR2 SMNVEV (reference sequence).

V gene TRBV7-2 combines with J gene TRBJ2-7, with TRBD1 identical over 7 bases. V was clipped by 5 bases and J by 4 bases; unmatched bases: 2. Germline CDR1 is SGHTA and CDR2 is FQGNSA. The CDR3 spans 12 residues. DNA for the CDR3: TGTGCCAGCAGCCAACAGGGGTACGAGCAGTACTTC. This gives the protein CASSQQGYEQYF.

The rearrangement uses TRBV5-6 and TRBJ1-6; 8 nucleotides match TRBD1. The junction had 5 bases not matched to a gene; V was cut back by 4 bases and J by 2 bases. This CDR3 is built from 16 residues. Looked up from germline, CDR1 is SGHDT and CDR2 is YYEEEE. The CDR3 loop is CASSPTTGAYNSPLHF. CDR3 DNA sequence: TGTGCCAGCAGCCCCACGACAGGGGCCTATAATTCACCCCTCCACTTT. The full variable domain, in which reference TRBV5-6 and TRBJ1-6 provide the parts outside the CDR3, is DAGVTQSPTHLIKTRGQQVTLRCSPKSGHDTVSWYQQALGQGPQFIFQYYEEEERQRGNFPDRFSGHQFPNYSSELNVNALLLGDSALYLCASSPTTGAYNSPLHFGNGTRLTVT.

This clone was found a few times. This chain links TRBV6-1 with TRBJ1-1; D gene unclear. In germline, CDR1 is MNHNS, CDR2 SASEGT. The CDR3 loop spans 13 amino acids. Deletions cut 2 bases from V and 0 bases from J, with 4 bases between. DNA for the CDR3: TGTGCCAGCAGTGAATCAATGAACACTGAAGCTTTCTTT. This gives the protein CASSESMNTEAFF.

This chain links TRBV29-1 with TRBJ2-5; 7 bases fit TRBD1. Germline loops: CDR1 SQVTM, CDR2 ANQGSEA. Trimming removed 6 bases from V and 5 bases from J; junction bases left unmatched: 12. CDR3 length: 14 residues. The CDR3, as DNA: TGCAGCGTGGGTTTACAGGGGATGGGGGAGACCCAGTACTTC. Its protein is CSVGLQGMGETQYF. The full variable domain, in which reference TRBV29-1 and TRBJ2-5 provide the parts outside the CDR3, is SAVISQKPSRDICQRGTSLTIQCQVDSQVTMMFWYRQQPGQSLTLIATANQGSEATYESGFVIDKFPISRPNLTFSTLTVSNMSPEDSSIYLCSVGLQGMGETQYFGPGTRLLVL.

This chain joins TRBV2 and TRBJ1-5; possibly TRBD1 for D (6 bases). The CDR3 runs 14 residues. Trimming pared 2 bases from V and 7 bases from J, leaving 12 bases between. In germline, CDR1 is SNHLY, CDR2 FYNNEI. CDR3 loop: CASSENRVGQPQHF. The CDR3 DNA is TGTGCCAGCAGTGAAAACAGGGTCGGACAGCCCCAGCATTTT.